Below, 25 T cell receptor beta chains from the same sample are listed, as sequenced in a study of blood T cell repertoires in COVID-19. Assay: immunoSEQ multiplex PCR; the TCRdb copy retains only in-frame clones and omits some. Here the sample spans about 220,000 clones, 70% to 90% being singletons. Sequenced sample: peripheral blood. The receptor source for this set is a human donor in a cohort sampled during active COVID-19.

V usage is TRBV27 and J usage is TRBJ1-5; D ambiguous. Germline V gene sequence: CDR1 MNHEY, CDR2 SMNVEV (reference sequence). Trimming removed 2 bases at V and 3 bases at J, with 5 bases between. There are 13 residues in the CDR3. DNA for the CDR3: TGTGCCAGCAGTTTAGAGGCCAATCAGCCCCAGCATTTT. Amino acid sequence: CASSLEANQPQHF.

The V call is TRBV2, the J call TRBJ2-5; 8 positions match TRBD1. The CDR3 has 11 amino acids. V was clipped by 10 bases and J by 4 bases; unmatched bases: 2. CDR1 is SNHLY and CDR2 is FYNNEI in the germline V gene. CDR3 sequence reads: CATGQGETQYF. In DNA, the CDR3 is TGTGCCACCGGACAGGGAGAGACCCAGTACTTC. The entire variable domain, with the rest obtained from reference TRBV2 and TRBJ2-5, is as follows: EPEVTQTPSHQVTQMGQEVILRCVPISNHLYFYWYRQILGQKVEFLVSFYNNEISEKSEIFDDQFSVERPDGSNFTLKIRSTKLEDSAMYFCATGQGETQYFGPGTRLLVL.

The chain links TRBV5-1 to TRBJ1-3, with TRBD1 matching 8 bases. Trimming at V came to 3 bases and at J to 0 bases, leaving 14 bases not matched to a gene. The CDR3 contains 19 residues. Per the germline V gene, CDR1 is SGHRS and CDR2 is YFSETQ. The DNA of the CDR3 is TGCGCCAGCAGCTCGAAGACAGGGGTCGAGGGGGGCTCTGGAAACACCATATATTTT. This codes for CASSSKTGVEGGSGNTIYF. Together with reference TRBV5-1 and TRBJ1-3, the CDR3 gives the full variable domain: KAGVTQTPRYLIKTRGQQVTLSCSPISGHRSVSWYQQTPGQGLQFLFEYFSETQRNKGNFPGRFSGRQFSNSRSEMNVSTLELGDSALYLCASSSKTGVEGGSGNTIYFGEGSWLTVV.

This clone was counted once. The J gene is TRBJ2-3, the V gene TRBV3-1 (or the pseudogene TRBV3-2); D uncertain. The CDR3 sequence is 11 residues long. The germline CDR1 and CDR2 sequences are LGHDT and YNNKEL (reference sequence). Trimming pared 3 bases from V and 5 bases from J, leaving 3 bases between. In nucleotides, the CDR3 is TGTGCCAGCAGCCACGTAGATACGCAGTATTTT. Translation: CASSHVDTQYF.

This sequence joins TRBV3-1 (or the pseudogene TRBV3-2) and TRBJ2-7; D might be TRBD2 (6 bases). Germline V gives CDR1 LGHDT, CDR2 YNNKEL (reference sequence). The CDR3 is 15 amino acids. V lost 0 bases, J lost 2 bases, and 11 bases lay in between. CDR3 bases: TGTGCCAGCAGCCAAGATCCGGGAGAGACCTACGAGCAGTACTTC. It yields the protein CASSQDPGETYEQYF.

The CDR3 coding sequence is TGCGCCAGCAGCCAAGGCCGGACAGGGGGCTATGGCTACACCTTC. Protein sequence: CASSQGRTGGYGYTF. The chain links TRBV4-3 to TRBJ1-2; 10 nucleotides line up with TRBD1. V lost 1 base, J lost 4 bases, and 3 bases stayed unmatched. The CDR3 length is 15 residues. Germline CDR1 reads LGHNA; CDR2 reads YSLEER.

This clone was seen ten or more times. The chain recombines TRBV2 with TRBJ1-5, with a weak D call TRBD1 (5 bases). The CDR3 is made up of 15 amino acids. V lost 5 bases and J lost 3, with 14 bases in between. Germline loops: CDR1 SNHLY, CDR2 FYNNEI. The DNA of the CDR3 is TGTGCCAGCAGTTGGAGACAGAGTCTCAATCAGCCCCAGCATTTT. It codes for CASSWRQSLNQPQHF.

The chain joins TRBV24-1 to TRBJ2-7; TRBD1 matches 9 bases. Germline V lookup: CDR1 KGHDR, CDR2 SFDVKD. The CDR3 runs to 17 residues. With V trimmed by 4 bases and J by 4 bases, 13 bases remained unmatched. CDR3 DNA: TGTGCCACCAGTGACTCCGGGGGACAGGGAAGGGTTTACGAGCAGTACTTC. Translated, it gives CATSDSGGQGRVYEQYF.

CDR3 DNA: TGTGCCAGTACCCGGGACAGGGCAAATTCACCCCTCCACTTT. This codes for CASTRDRANSPLHF. The rearrangement uses TRBV19 and TRBJ1-6, with TRBD1 matching over 9 bases. The J segment lost 7 bases and the V segment lost 7 bases, leaving 5 bases of the junction unmatched. The CDR3 runs to 14 residues. CDR1 and CDR2 from the germline V gene are LNHDA and SQIVND (reference sequence).

This clone has only one observation. The J gene is TRBJ2-7, the V gene TRBV23-1, with D unclear. TRBV23-1 is assigned to the ORF class and has an uncertain function. The germline V and J ends were trimmed by 4 bases and 2 bases, with 9 bases remaining between them. CDR3 length: 13 residues. The CDR3 DNA reads as TGCGCCAGCAGTCTCAGGTCCACCTACGAGCAGTACTTC. Translation gives CASSLRSTYEQYF.

The chain is built from TRBV7-2 and TRBJ2-7; 13 bases align to TRBD2. The CDR3 totals 16 residues. The J segment lost 3 bases and the V segment lost 4 bases, leaving 6 bases of the junction unmatched. CDR1 and CDR2 (germline): SGHTA, FQGNSA. The CDR3: CASSSRTSGGRYEQYF. CDR3 nucleotide sequence: TGTGCCAGCAGCTCCAGGACTAGCGGGGGCCGCTACGAGCAGTACTTC.

V gene TRBV2 combines with J gene TRBJ2-2, with a weak D call TRBD2 (5 bases). Germline CDR1 is SNHLY and CDR2 is FYNNEI. The V gene lost 8 bases and the J gene lost 7 bases, with 17 bases spanning the gap. The CDR3 is 14 residues long. In nucleotides, the CDR3 is TGTGCCAGCGGACTTTTAATTCGGAGCGGGGAGCTGTTTTTT. Translated, it gives CASGLLIRSGELFF.

This chain links TRBV6-5 with TRBJ1-6, with D unresolved. The germline gives CDR1 MNHEY, CDR2 SVGAGI. Trimming shortened V by 5 bases and J by 7 bases, and 12 bases separated the two germline ends. The length of the CDR3 is 14 residues. CDR3 coding DNA: TGTGCCAGCAGTATTTACAGAATAAATTCACCCCTCCACTTT. Translation: CASSIYRINSPLHF.

This clone was counted only a few times. This chain uses TRBV4-2 with TRBJ1-1, with 10 bases that match TRBD1. CDR1 is LGHNA, CDR2 YNFKEQ, per germline. V was clipped by 1 base and J by 3 bases; unmatched bases: 11. CDR3 length: 18 amino acids. This CDR3 reads CASSQVGTGARGDTEAFF. The CDR3 coding sequence is TGTGCCAGCAGCCAAGTGGGGACAGGGGCGAGGGGGGACACTGAAGCTTTCTTT.

This clone was counted a single time. The chain is built from TRBV5-1 and TRBJ2-7; D is undetermined. The CDR3 extends over 13 amino acids. Between the trimmed V and J ends, which lost 4 bases and 4 bases, there was a span of 12 bases. Germline V gene data show CDR1 as SGHRS and CDR2 as YFSETQ. CDR3 coding DNA: TGCGCCAGCAGCCCATTCGACTTATACGAGCAGTACTTC. Translating gives CASSPFDLYEQYF.

This clone was found a few times. The chain links TRBV20-1 to TRBJ1-5; 9 bases fit TRBD1. From germline, CDR1 is DFQATT and CDR2 SNEGSKA (reference sequence). The CDR3 consists of 11 residues. CDR3 bases: TGCGGGACAGGGCGCAATCAGCCCCAGCATTTT. It encodes CGTGRNQPQHF.

This sequence joins TRBV28 and TRBJ2-2; perhaps TRBD1 as D (6 bases). The CDR3 contains 14 residues. Trimming pared 8 bases from V and 2 bases from J, leaving 12 bases between. From germline, CDR1 is MDHEN and CDR2 SYDVKM. The CDR3 sequence is CASDQGSNTGELFF. The CDR3 bases are TGTGCCAGCGACCAGGGGAGCAACACCGGGGAGCTGTTTTTT.

The chain recombines TRBV3-1 (or the pseudogene TRBV3-2) with TRBJ1-4; 8 bases fit TRBD1. Germline V gene lookup returns CDR1 LGHDT and CDR2 YNNKEL (reference sequence). The CDR3 is 16 residues long. The junction had 6 bases not matched to a gene; V was cut back by 1 base and J by 5 bases. CDR3 loop: CASSQASGGANEKLFF. The CDR3 DNA reads as TGTGCCAGCAGCCAAGCGTCAGGGGGCGCGAATGAAAAACTGTTTTTT.

This clone has a count of ten or more. The chain is built from TRBV28 and TRBJ1-5; the match to TRBD1 covers 9 bases. Trimming removed 6 bases from V and 1 base from J; junction bases left unmatched: 10. Germline CDR1 is MDHEN and CDR2 is SYDVKM. The CDR3 loop spans 17 amino acids. CDR3: CASRLNRGLRSNQPQHF. CDR3 DNA: TGTGCCAGCAGGCTGAACAGGGGGCTGAGGAGCAATCAGCCCCAGCATTTT.

The V gene is TRBV7-8, the J gene TRBJ2-7; 7 bases are a match to TRBD1. With V trimmed by 5 bases and J by 6 bases, 13 bases remained unmatched. The CDR3 runs 15 residues. Germline CDR1 and CDR2: SGHVS and FQNEAQ. CDR3 bases: TGTGCCAGCAGCCCCAGGGACAGTCTCTGGGGCGAGCAGTACTTC. Encoded protein: CASSPRDSLWGEQYF. The complete variable domain, with remaining parts taken from reference TRBV7-8 and TRBJ2-7, reads GAGVSQSPRYKVAKRGQDVALRCDPISGHVSLFWYQQALGQGPEFLTYFQNEAQLDKSGLPSDRFFAERPEGSVSTLKIQRTQQEDSAVYLCASSPRDSLWGEQYFGPGTRLTVT.

The chain recombines TRBV2 with TRBJ1-4, with D perhaps matching TRBD1 (6 bases). The CDR3 has 17 residues. The ends were cut back, 10 bases at V and 4 bases at J, with 25 bases in the middle. CDR1 SNHLY and CDR2 FYNNEI come from the germline V gene. The CDR3 DNA sequence: TGTGCCATACGGACAGTAGGGGCGGCGGGCGTTAATGAAAAACTGTTTTTT. Its translation: CAIRTVGAAGVNEKLFF.

The chain employs TRBV16 and TRBJ1-5, with D tentatively TRBD1 (5 bases). The CDR3 totals 15 residues. Trimming took off 2 bases at V and 2 bases at J, with 10 bases between the two ends. Germline V gene data show CDR1 as KGHSY and CDR2 as FQNENV. This CDR3 is CASSQQGGGNQPQHF. CDR3 DNA: TGTGCCAGCAGCCAACAGGGAGGCGGCAATCAGCCCCAGCATTTT. The whole variable domain, filled in from reference TRBV16 and TRBJ1-5, reads GEEVAQTPKHLVRGEGQKAKLYCAPIKGHSYVFWYQQVLKNEFKFLISFQNENVFDETGMPKERFSAKCLPNSPCSLEIQATKLEDSAVYFCASSQQGGGNQPQHFGDGTRLSIL.

The rearrangement uses TRBV7-9 and TRBJ2-5; the match to TRBD2 covers 7 bases. From germline, CDR1 is SEHNR and CDR2 FQNEAQ (reference sequence). The V gene end was trimmed by 4 bases and the J gene end by 3 bases; junction bases not matched to a gene: 20. The CDR3 sequence is 19 residues long. CDR3 sequence (DNA): TGTGCCAGCAGCTCAACGTGGGGAGGGGAATGGATCGGGGAAGAGACCCAGTACTTC. This gives the protein CASSSTWGGEWIGEETQYF.

This rearrangement joins TRBV6-4 to TRBJ2-1; no firm D call. Trimming took 6 bases from V and 0 from J, leaving 9 bases between them. Germline CDR1 MRHNA, CDR2 SNTAGT. The CDR3 contains 14 residues. CDR3 loop: CASRLDNSYNEQFF. Here the CDR3 DNA reads TGTGCCAGCAGACTCGACAACTCCTACAATGAGCAGTTCTTC.

This rearrangement joins TRBV5-1 to TRBJ2-5; 7 positions match TRBD1. Per germline, CDR1 SGHRS and CDR2 YFSETQ. The CDR3 runs to 15 residues. After removal of 0 bases from V and 5 bases from J, the junction contained 7 bases not matched to a gene. CDR3 in amino acids: CASSLVDRIGETQYF. The CDR3 DNA reads as TGCGCCAGCAGCTTGGTGGACAGGATCGGGGAGACCCAGTACTTC.